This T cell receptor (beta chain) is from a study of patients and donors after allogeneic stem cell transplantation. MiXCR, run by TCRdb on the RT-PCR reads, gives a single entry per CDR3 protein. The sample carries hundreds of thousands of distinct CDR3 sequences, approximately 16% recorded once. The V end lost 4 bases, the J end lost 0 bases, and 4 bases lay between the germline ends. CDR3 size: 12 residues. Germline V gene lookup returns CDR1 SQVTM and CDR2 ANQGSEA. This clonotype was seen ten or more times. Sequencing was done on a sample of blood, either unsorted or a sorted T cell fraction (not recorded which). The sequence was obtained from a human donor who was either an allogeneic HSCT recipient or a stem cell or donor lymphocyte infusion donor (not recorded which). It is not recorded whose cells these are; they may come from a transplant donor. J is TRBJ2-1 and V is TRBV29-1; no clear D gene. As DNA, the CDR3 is TGCAGCGTTGTGAGCTCCTACAATGAGCAGTTCTTC. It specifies CSVVSSYNEQFF.